A selection of T cell receptor beta chains follows, all from one sample in a study of T cell responses to AZD1222 COVID-19 vaccine. This table comes from immunoSEQ multiplex PCR, and its TCRdb copy is limited to in-frame clones, with some not included. In the table there are 89,000 or so clones, 80% to 90% of which are singletons. This material consisted of peripheral blood, taken on day 0 of AZD1222 vaccination. The receptors here all came from an adult in good health. The CDR3 runs from the conserved cysteine through the conserved F or W. D genes are given only for firm matches. The size entry is marked missing in some rows and otherwise reads once, few, many or a size class.

clone_size | j_call | v_call | d_call | cdr3_nt | cdr3_aa
NA | TRBJ2-5 | TRBV19 | NA | TGTGCCAGTAGTATTGGGACCGCATCGGAGACCCAGTACTTC | CASSIGTASETQYF
NA | TRBJ1-2 | TRBV19 | NA | TGTGCCAGTAGGCATTTGGACGGCTACACCTTC | CASRHLDGYTF
NA | TRBJ1-2 | TRBV29-1 | NA | TGCAGCGCATCTGGGGGCGCTGAAGACTATGGCTACACCTTC | CSASGGAEDYGYTF
NA | TRBJ2-5 | TRBV9 | TRBD1 | TGTGCCAGCAGCGTAGACCGGCAGGGGGTCCTCCAAGAGACCCAGTACTTC | CASSVDRQGVLQETQYF
NA | TRBJ2-5 | TRBV11-3 | TRBD1 | TGTGCCAGCAGCAGGGGGCGCGGGGAGACCCAGTACTTC | CASSRGRGETQYF
NA | TRBJ1-6 | TRBV9 | NA | TGTGCCAGCAGCGTAAAGGGTGAGTTAGGTTCACCCCTCCACTTT | CASSVKGELGSPLHF
NA | TRBJ2-7 | TRBV15 | NA | TGTGCCACGAGCGCCCGAGCCGACCACGAGCAGTACTTC | CATSARADHEQYF
NA | TRBJ2-7 | TRBV27 | NA | TGTGCCAGCCCCCGGGACTGCTCCTACGAGCAGTACTTC | CASPRDCSYEQYF
few | TRBJ1-6 | TRBV30 | NA | TGTGCCTGGGTGGCAGATTATAATTCACCCCTCCACTTT | CAWVADYNSPLHF
once | TRBJ2-1 | TRBV28 | NA | TGTGCCAGCAGTTTATTTGGATTTGGTCGACTAGTTGGGCCCAATGAGCAGTTCTTC | CASSLFGFGRLVGPNEQFF
NA | TRBJ1-2 | TRBV4-2 | NA | TGTGCCAGCAGCCAAGAAGGGGTTGGAGGCTACACCTTC | CASSQEGVGGYTF
NA | TRBJ2-2 | TRBV6-6 | TRBD1 | TGTGCCAGGGACAGGGTCTGGTCGAACACCGGGGAGCTGTTTTTT | CARDRVWSNTGELFF
NA | TRBJ2-1 | TRBV29-1 | TRBD2 | TGCAGCGTTGGCCGGACTAGCGGGACCTACAATGAGCAGTTCTTC | CSVGRTSGTYNEQFF
NA | TRBJ2-1 | TRBV12-2 | NA | TGTGCAAGTCGCTTTTTAGGGGCCTACAATGAGCAGTTCTTC | CASRFLGAYNEQFF
NA | TRBJ1-1 | TRBV7-9 | NA | TGTGCCAGCAGCTCACAGGGGAACACTGAAGCTTTCTTT | CASSSQGNTEAFF
few | TRBJ2-2 | TRBV19 | TRBD2 | TGTGCCAGTAGTCAAAGCGGGAGAGGTACCGGGGAGCTGTTTTTT | CASSQSGRGTGELFF
NA | TRBJ2-2 | TRBV7-3 | NA | TGTGCCAGCAGCTTAATTCCGGGAGATAGCACCGGGGAGCTGTTTTTT | CASSLIPGDSTGELFF
NA | TRBJ1-2 | TRBV6-5 | TRBD1 | TGTGCCAGCAGACACGGGACAGAGAGAGCCTATGGCTACACCTTC | CASRHGTERAYGYTF
NA | TRBJ1-5 | TRBV27 | NA | TGTGCCAGCAGTTCCCAGTTACCTAGCAATCAGCCCCAGCATTTT | CASSSQLPSNQPQHF
NA | TRBJ1-2 | TRBV2 | NA | TGTGCCAGCAGTGGTCAAGGGAACTATGGCTACACCTTC | CASSGQGNYGYTF
medium-sized | TRBJ2-7 | TRBV19 | NA | TGTGCCAGTAGTACTTCAGGCAGCTACTCCTACGAGCAGTACTTC | CASSTSGSYSYEQYF
once | TRBJ2-7 | TRBV19 | TRBD1 | TGTGCCAGTAGTATGTATAGACAGGGGCTCGACGAGCAGTACTTC | CASSMYRQGLDEQYF
NA | TRBJ2-3 | TRBV5-1 | NA | TGCGCCAGCAGCTTGGAAGGGCAGAGGGGGACAGATACGCAGTATTTT | CASSLEGQRGTDTQYF
NA | TRBJ1-1 | TRBV4-3 | NA | TGCGCCAGCAGCCAAAGGTGGTCGGGGTGGAGCACTGAAGCTTTCTTT | CASSQRWSGWSTEAFF
NA | TRBJ2-1 | TRBV7-6 | TRBD2 | TGTGCCAGCAGCTTGAACGGGAGGGTTTACAATGAGCAGTTCTTC | CASSLNGRVYNEQFF
NA | TRBJ1-4 | TRBV27 | TRBD1 | TGTGCCAGCAGCACACGCACCGGGACAGGGTTTGTGAAACTGTTTTTT | CASSTRTGTGFVKLFF
NA | TRBJ1-6 | TRBV10-1 | TRBD1 | TGCGCCAGCAGTCCGGGACAGGGGAGTTCACCCCTCCACTTT | CASSPGQGSSPLHF
once | TRBJ1-6 | TRBV7-3 | NA | TGTGCCAGCAGCTTAAGTGCCGATTCACCCCTCCACTTT | CASSLSADSPLHF
NA | TRBJ1-2 | TRBV27 | NA | TGTGCCAGCAGTTTATCGTGGGGCGGGAACTATGGCTACACCTTC | CASSLSWGGNYGYTF
NA | TRBJ1-2 | TRBV15 | NA | TGTGCCACCAGCCCCGGGCGGGGGGGCAATGGCTACACCTTC | CATSPGRGGNGYTF
NA | TRBJ1-3 | TRBV7-9 | TRBD1 | TGTGCCAGCAGCGTGAGACAGGGCTCTGGAAACACCATATATTTT | CASSVRQGSGNTIYF
once | TRBJ2-5 | TRBV19 | TRBD1 | TGTGCCAGTAGTAGACAGGGGGCCAGGGAGACCCAGTACTTC | CASSRQGARETQYF
NA | TRBJ2-3 | TRBV19 | TRBD1 | TGTGCCAGTGGCGCCAGGGGGCGAAGGACAGATACGCAGTATTTT | CASGARGRRTDTQYF
NA | TRBJ1-5 | TRBV28 | NA | TGTGCCAGCAGTTTATCTCCAGGGGCGAATCAGCCCCAGCATTTT | CASSLSPGANQPQHF
few | TRBJ1-5 | TRBV7-2 | NA | TGTGCCAGCAGCATTTATCCCGCCTATAGCAATCAGCCCCAGCATTTT | CASSIYPAYSNQPQHF
NA | TRBJ2-5 | TRBV7-7 | TRBD2 | TGTGCCAGCAGCTTAGGTACGGGAGGGCAAGAGACCCAGTACTTC | CASSLGTGGQETQYF
NA | TRBJ2-7 | TRBV6-5 | NA | TGTGCCAGCAGTTTGGGCAGACAGTCCACCTACGAGCAGTACTTC | CASSLGRQSTYEQYF